This T cell receptor beta chain originates from a study of identical twins (dated by TCRdb to 2015 to 2016). With respect to the entire study: To test whether fetal clonotypes persist, this study deep-sequenced TCR alpha and beta repertoires from monozygotic twins, from unrelated adults of various ages, and from cord blood. To rule out contamination, replicate twin experiments were performed at different times with different library preparation protocols. Results the study describes overall, beyond this receptor: Because the same donors could not be followed over many years, the conclusions depended on cross-sectional statistical analysis. Out-of-frame TCR alpha sharing in monozygotic twins was systematically underestimated by recombination models, whereas sharing between unrelated individuals was in agreement with the recombination models. Fewer insertions were carried by abundant cord blood beta clonotypes, a similar but weaker trend appeared in young adult naive repertoires, and no such trend appeared in memory repertoires. In beta out-of-frame sequences, excess twin sharing was weaker, because having fewer shared sequences lowered the signal-to-noise ratio. Compared with coincidental sharing between unrelated individuals, an excess of low generation-probability sequences was observed among out-of-frame TCR alpha sequences shared between twins. Zero-insertion analyses could be partly confounded by invariant T cells such as MAIT and iNKT, although diverse VJ usage argued against such confounding for most clonotypes.

Only healthy Caucasian donors were included. Three pairs of female monozygotic twins, all aged about 18 to 29 years, made up the twin cohort. Positive isolation kits from Invitrogen were used to isolate the CD4+ and CD8+ T cell populations. The CDR1 and CDR2 encoded by the germline V gene are SNHLY and FYNNEI. The CDR3 measures 14 amino acids from cysteine to phenylalanine. The CDR3 DNA has 42 bases and is translated from base 1. The trim is 2 bases for V and 2 bases for J, with a gap of 10 bases between the germline ends. This clonotype occurred a few times. The specificity of this receptor is unknown. No clone much larger than this one lies a single base away; base qualities are absent. The method was 5' RACE. The reads were generated on an Illumina HiSeq 2000. A universal primer binding site was introduced by template switching, and a unique molecular identifier was present in the final cDNA, enabling accurate counting of TCR cDNA molecules. First-strand cDNA for TCR alpha and beta chains was synthesized from specific primers in the conserved constant-segment region. To control for contamination, each cDNA library was double barcoded with a SMART-Mk sample barcode plus Illumina barcodes. TruSeq adapter sequences and Illumina sample barcodes were added in two successive PCR steps. Sequencing of the TCR alpha and beta cDNA libraries was done on the Illumina HiSeq platform using custom primers. In the paper's pipeline: Unique molecular identifiers were extracted from raw reads with MiGEC, and CDR3 positions were determined with MiXCR. Recombination models were inferred per individual with the repgenHMM and IGoR tools using an EM algorithm. The analysis of shared clonotypes was done with the tcR package in R, with sharing normalized by the product of cloneset sizes. To study raw recombination free of thymic and clonal selection effects, out-of-frame nonproductive sequences were analyzed. TCRdb applied fastp at Q25 and MiXCR to the public reads, then kept only in-frame beta chains. Each entry is one CDR3 protein sequence, shown with its most common DNA and genes. None of the V and J calls come from the authors' own analysis; TCRdb made them. Across this sample there are fewer than 250,000 distinct CDR3 sequences, with 6% to 8.5% seen only once. The ten largest clonotypes hold over 5% of the sample.

These same data were also listed under a study on yellow fever vaccine responses in identical twins. Reported in the second study: According to the authors, the vaccine-induced T cell response in identical twins seemed to be partly convergent and partly specific to each individual. In identical twins, the study followed T cell clones that responded to the vaccine with precision.

This TCR was recovered from a woman younger than 30 in good health. Material: CD8+ T cells sorted from blood. The sequence joins TRBV2 to TRBJ2-7; the D segment could be TRBD2, given 6 matching bases. The bases read TGTGCCAGCAGTGAACCAGCGGGCGCCTACGAGCAGTACTTC. Its product reads: CASSEPAGAYEQYF.